These T cell receptor beta chains were read from a single sample in a study of blood T cell repertoires in COVID-19. The assay was immunoSEQ multiplex PCR, and TCRdb's table has in-frame clones only and misses some. The sample lists under 450,000 clones, about 90% seen once, with 2.5% to 3% in the top ten. The sequencing input was PBMCs or T cells enriched from blood (not recorded which). The receptors come from a woman in her thirties who had recovered from COVID-19. The CDR3 runs from the conserved cysteine through the conserved F or W. Fields, in order: CDR3 length, J gene, clone size, D gene, V gene, CDR3 DNA, CDR3 protein. A D gene is named only where the DNA matches it firmly. The size of a clone is reported for some rows only, either as once, few or many, or as a class for expanded clones.

CDR3 length: 15; J gene: TRBJ1-1; clone size: -; D gene: TRBD1; V gene: TRBV7-2; CDR3 DNA: TGTGCCAGCAGCGCCCGGACAGGGGGAGGCACTGAAGCTTTCTTT; CDR3 protein: CASSARTGGGTEAFF
CDR3 length: 16; J gene: TRBJ2-3; clone size: -; D gene: TRBD2; V gene: TRBV7-2; CDR3 DNA: TGTGCCAGCAGCTTATTCCAGGGACTAGCGGGGTATACGCAGTATTTT; CDR3 protein: CASSLFQGLAGYTQYF
CDR3 length: 12; J gene: TRBJ2-7; clone size: few; D gene: TRBD1; V gene: TRBV5-1; CDR3 DNA: TGCGCCAGCAGCTCGGACAGGGGGAGCGCGAACTTC; CDR3 protein: CASSSDRGSANF
CDR3 length: 14; J gene: TRBJ1-2; clone size: -; D gene: -; V gene: TRBV9; CDR3 DNA: TGTGCCAGCAGCGATGGGTGGAGGAACTATGGCTACACCTTC; CDR3 protein: CASSDGWRNYGYTF
CDR3 length: 16; J gene: TRBJ2-3; clone size: -; D gene: TRBD2; V gene: TRBV11-2; CDR3 DNA: TGTGCCAGCAGCTTCACTAGCGGGGGGTTTACAGATACGCAGTATTTT; CDR3 protein: CASSFTSGGFTDTQYF
CDR3 length: 14; J gene: TRBJ2-2; clone size: -; D gene: -; V gene: TRBV7-3; CDR3 DNA: TGTGCCAGCAGCTTAGGCACAGGGACCGGGGAGCTGTTTTTT; CDR3 protein: CASSLGTGTGELFF
CDR3 length: 17; J gene: TRBJ2-7; clone size: -; D gene: TRBD2; V gene: TRBV5-1; CDR3 DNA: TGCGCCAGCAGCTTGGCCAGGTCTAGCGGGAGGATCTACGAGCAGTACTTC; CDR3 protein: CASSLARSSGRIYEQYF
CDR3 length: 13; J gene: TRBJ1-1; clone size: -; D gene: -; V gene: TRBV2; CDR3 DNA: TGTGCCAGCAGTGAAGCAGCTAACACTGAAGCTTTCTTT; CDR3 protein: CASSEAANTEAFF
CDR3 length: 15; J gene: TRBJ2-2; clone size: -; D gene: TRBD1; V gene: TRBV7-2; CDR3 DNA: TGTGCCAGCTCTCGGGACAGGGGGCTGGCCGGGGAGCTGTTTTTT; CDR3 protein: CASSRDRGLAGELFF
CDR3 length: 16; J gene: TRBJ1-6; clone size: -; D gene: -; V gene: TRBV5-1; CDR3 DNA: TGCGCCAGCAGCTTGGAGGTGGGCACGAGTAATTCACCCCTCCACTTT; CDR3 protein: CASSLEVGTSNSPLHF
CDR3 length: 15; J gene: TRBJ1-5; clone size: -; D gene: TRBD1; V gene: TRBV5-5; CDR3 DNA: TGTGCCAGCAGTCCGGGACAGGGTGGCAATCAGCCCCAGCATTTT; CDR3 protein: CASSPGQGGNQPQHF
CDR3 length: 13; J gene: TRBJ1-5; clone size: -; D gene: -; V gene: TRBV28; CDR3 DNA: TGTGCCAGCAGACAGTATAGCAATCAGCCCCAGCATTTT; CDR3 protein: CASRQYSNQPQHF
CDR3 length: 14; J gene: TRBJ2-3; clone size: -; D gene: -; V gene: TRBV18; CDR3 DNA: TGTGCCAGCTCACCCGACAGGTCTGTACTCACGCAGTATTTT; CDR3 protein: CASSPDRSVLTQYF
CDR3 length: 16; J gene: TRBJ1-2; clone size: few; D gene: -; V gene: TRBV19; CDR3 DNA: TGTGCCAGTTCGGCTGCTGTGGGAGGGCCTCTATATGGCTACACCTTC; CDR3 protein: CASSAAVGGPLYGYTF
CDR3 length: 15; J gene: TRBJ1-4; clone size: -; D gene: TRBD1; V gene: TRBV4-1; CDR3 DNA: TGCGCCAGCAGCCCTCGACAGGGGGCGGTTGAAAAACTGTTTTTT; CDR3 protein: CASSPRQGAVEKLFF
CDR3 length: 14; J gene: TRBJ1-5; clone size: -; D gene: TRBD1; V gene: TRBV23-1; CDR3 DNA: TGCGCCAGCAGTCCGACCGACAGGGACCAGCCCCAGCATTTT; CDR3 protein: CASSPTDRDQPQHF
CDR3 length: 15; J gene: TRBJ1-1; clone size: -; D gene: -; V gene: TRBV5-5; CDR3 DNA: TGTGCCAGCAGCTCCAGGGGAGGGAATTTTGCTGAAGCTTTCTTT; CDR3 protein: CASSSRGGNFAEAFF
CDR3 length: 11; J gene: TRBJ2-7; clone size: few; D gene: -; V gene: TRBV4-2; CDR3 DNA: TGTGCCAGCAGCCAAGGCGACGAGCAGTACTTC; CDR3 protein: CASSQGDEQYF
CDR3 length: 18; J gene: TRBJ1-4; clone size: once; D gene: TRBD1; V gene: TRBV5-4; CDR3 DNA: TGTGCCAGCAGCTTATACCTGGGGACAGGGAGAACTAATGAAAAACTGTTTTTT; CDR3 protein: CASSLYLGTGRTNEKLFF
CDR3 length: 15; J gene: TRBJ1-1; clone size: once; D gene: -; V gene: TRBV4-1; CDR3 DNA: TGCGCCAGCAGCCGAGGAGATGGCGGAGGTACTGAAGCTTTCTTT; CDR3 protein: CASSRGDGGGTEAFF
CDR3 length: 15; J gene: TRBJ1-2; clone size: -; D gene: TRBD1; V gene: TRBV7-8; CDR3 DNA: TGTGCCAGCAGCTCGCAACCGACAGGGCCCTATGGCTACACCTTC; CDR3 protein: CASSSQPTGPYGYTF
CDR3 length: 15; J gene: TRBJ1-4; clone size: -; D gene: -; V gene: TRBV2; CDR3 DNA: TGTGCCAGCAGTGGCCAGGGGTTGGTTAATGAAAAACTGTTTTTT; CDR3 protein: CASSGQGLVNEKLFF
CDR3 length: 15; J gene: TRBJ1-2; clone size: once; D gene: -; V gene: TRBV11-2; CDR3 DNA: TGTGCCAGCAGCTTCGACAGATTATCTAACTATGGCTACACCTTC; CDR3 protein: CASSFDRLSNYGYTF
CDR3 length: 17; J gene: TRBJ2-2; clone size: -; D gene: TRBD2; V gene: TRBV7-9; CDR3 DNA: TGTGCCAGCAGTTCCTCGACTAGCGGGGGTAAAACCGGGGAGCTGTTTTTT; CDR3 protein: CASSSSTSGGKTGELFF
CDR3 length: 12; J gene: TRBJ1-2; clone size: -; D gene: -; V gene: TRBV29-1; CDR3 DNA: TGCAGCGTTGTCGGTCCTAACTATGGCTACACCTTC; CDR3 protein: CSVVGPNYGYTF
CDR3 length: 18; J gene: TRBJ2-5; clone size: -; D gene: TRBD2; V gene: TRBV9; CDR3 DNA: TGTGCCAGCAGCCCCGGACTAGCGGGAGGCGGATACCAAGAGACCCAGTACTTC; CDR3 protein: CASSPGLAGGGYQETQYF
CDR3 length: 16; J gene: TRBJ2-1; clone size: once; D gene: TRBD2; V gene: TRBV7-2; CDR3 DNA: TGTGCCAGCAGCGAATTAGCGGGAGGGTACTACAATGAGCAGTTCTTC; CDR3 protein: CASSELAGGYYNEQFF
CDR3 length: 15; J gene: TRBJ1-3; clone size: -; D gene: -; V gene: TRBV3-1/TRBV3-2; CDR3 DNA: TGTGCCAGCAGCCCCGCTGCGAGCTCTGGAAACACCATATATTTT; CDR3 protein: CASSPAASSGNTIYF
CDR3 length: 14; J gene: TRBJ1-1; clone size: -; D gene: -; V gene: TRBV9; CDR3 DNA: TGTGCCAGCAGCCCCCACACATCGAACACTGAAGCTTTCTTT; CDR3 protein: CASSPHTSNTEAFF
CDR3 length: 15; J gene: TRBJ2-6; clone size: -; D gene: -; V gene: TRBV5-6; CDR3 DNA: TGTGCCAGCAGGCCACAGGGCTCTGGGGCCAACGTCCTGACTTTC; CDR3 protein: CASRPQGSGANVLTF
CDR3 length: 12; J gene: TRBJ1-2; clone size: -; D gene: -; V gene: TRBV5-3; CDR3 DNA: TGTGCCAGAAGCCCGGCAGCGGATGGCTACACCTTC; CDR3 protein: CARSPAADGYTF
CDR3 length: 16; J gene: TRBJ2-7; clone size: -; D gene: TRBD1; V gene: TRBV4-1; CDR3 DNA: TGCGCCAGCAGCCACCCCGGACAGGTAGGATTCCACGAGCAGTACTTC; CDR3 protein: CASSHPGQVGFHEQYF
CDR3 length: 18; J gene: TRBJ2-2; clone size: -; D gene: TRBD2; V gene: TRBV7-6; CDR3 DNA: TGTGCCAGCAGCTTATTTCCCCAGACTAGCGGGGGCACCGGGGAGCTGTTTTTT; CDR3 protein: CASSLFPQTSGGTGELFF
CDR3 length: 14; J gene: TRBJ1-2; clone size: -; D gene: -; V gene: TRBV5-1; CDR3 DNA: TGCGCCAGCAGCCAGGGACCGGGGGTCTATGGCTACACCTTC; CDR3 protein: CASSQGPGVYGYTF
CDR3 length: 13; J gene: TRBJ1-2; clone size: -; D gene: TRBD1; V gene: TRBV2; CDR3 DNA: TGTGCCAGCAGTGTGGGACAGGGAAGTGGCTACACCTTC; CDR3 protein: CASSVGQGSGYTF
CDR3 length: 15; J gene: TRBJ2-5; clone size: once; D gene: TRBD2; V gene: TRBV2; CDR3 DNA: TGTGCCAGCAGTAAGGGGACTAGCGGGAGGGAGACCCAGTACTTC; CDR3 protein: CASSKGTSGRETQYF
CDR3 length: 17; J gene: TRBJ2-6; clone size: -; D gene: TRBD1; V gene: TRBV18; CDR3 DNA: TGTGCCAGCTCATTCGGGACAGCAGACTCTGGGGCCAACGTCCTGACTTTC; CDR3 protein: CASSFGTADSGANVLTF
CDR3 length: 15; J gene: TRBJ2-2; clone size: -; D gene: -; V gene: TRBV6-1; CDR3 DNA: TGTGCCAGCAGTGAGGGGCGGTTGTACACCGGGGAGCTGTTTTTT; CDR3 protein: CASSEGRLYTGELFF
CDR3 length: 15; J gene: TRBJ1-1; clone size: -; D gene: TRBD1; V gene: TRBV28; CDR3 DNA: TGTGCCAGTAATAAACCAGGGGGCGCGGGGACTGAAGCTTTCTTT; CDR3 protein: CASNKPGGAGTEAFF